This is a list of T cell receptor beta chains from one sample in a study of T-cell reconstitution after alpha-beta-depleted transplantation in children. TCRdb re-called the PCR reads with MiXCR, one entry per CDR3 protein. This sample has approximately 31,000 distinct CDR3 sequences, with under 8% found just once. The input for sequencing was peripheral blood, taken 60 days after TCRalphabeta/CD19-depleted stem cell transplant. Every receptor here comes from a child under two years old who had a stem cell transplant for acute myeloid leukemia, so the T cells may come from the graft donor. Both conserved end residues are part of each CDR3. A D gene is named only where the DNA matches it firmly. The size field is filled for only some rows; it gives once, few, many or a size class.

v_call	j_call	d_call	clone_size	cdr3_aa	cdr3_nt
TRBV12-3/TRBV12-4	TRBJ2-1	TRBD2	many	CASRFTSGKKNEQFF	TGTGCCAGCAGGTTTACTAGCGGGAAGAAAAATGAGCAGTTCTTC
TRBV12-3/TRBV12-4	TRBJ2-3	-	many	CASSSGDTQYF	TGTGCCAGCAGCTCGGGAGATACGCAGTATTTT
TRBV11-2	TRBJ2-3	TRBD2	many	CASSLGPRLAGGIKGTDTQYF	TGTGCCAGCAGCTTAGGTCCCCGACTAGCGGGAGGGATTAAGGGCACAGATACGCAGTATTTT
TRBV12-3/TRBV12-4	TRBJ2-1	TRBD2	many	CASSPRREEQFF	TGTGCCAGCAGTCCGCGGCGGGAGGAGCAGTTCTTC
TRBV29-1	TRBJ2-7	TRBD1	many	CSVEGGQGWLSYEQYF	TGCAGCGTTGAAGGGGGACAGGGTTGGCTGTCCTACGAGCAGTACTTC
TRBV7-9	TRBJ2-1	TRBD1	many	CASVRTGGKNEQFF	TGTGCCAGCGTGCGGACAGGGGGCAAGAATGAGCAGTTCTTC
TRBV27	TRBJ2-2	TRBD2	many	CASSFLSGSGFGELFF	TGTGCCAGCAGTTTTCTAAGCGGGAGTGGGTTCGGGGAGCTGTTTTTT
TRBV5-5	TRBJ1-2	-	many	CASSSRVGIQGYTF	TGTGCCAGCAGCTCCCGAGTTGGTATCCAAGGCTACACCTTC
TRBV29-1	TRBJ2-2	TRBD1	many	CSVSPGTGNVGELFF	TGCAGCGTCTCGCCCGGGACAGGGAATGTCGGGGAGCTGTTTTTT
TRBV4-2	TRBJ1-1	TRBD1	few	CASSQPGQGNTEAFF	TGTGCCAGCAGCCAGCCGGGACAGGGGAACACTGAAGCTTTCTTT
TRBV30	TRBJ1-5	-	-	CAWSHRSNQPQHF	TGTGCCTGGAGCCACAGGAGCAATCAGCCCCAGCATTTT
TRBV29-1	TRBJ2-5	-	many	CSVIDRNQETQYF	TGCAGCGTTATCGACAGGAACCAAGAGACCCAGTACTTC
TRBV7-8	TRBJ2-3	-	-	CASSLAPRGDTQYF	TGTGCCAGCAGCTTAGCACCTAGGGGAGATACGCAGTATTTT
TRBV12-3/TRBV12-4	TRBJ2-4	TRBD2	many	CASSWGRDIQYF	TGTGCCAGCAGCTGGGGGAGGGACATTCAGTACTTC
TRBV12-3/TRBV12-4	TRBJ1-2	-	many	CASSLRPLYGYTF	TGTGCCAGCAGTTTAAGGCCGCTCTATGGCTACACCTTC
TRBV6-1	TRBJ1-1	-	many	CASPHGRIPNTEAFF	TGTGCCAGCCCACATGGACGGATCCCGAACACTGAAGCTTTCTTT
TRBV24-1	TRBJ2-3	-	many	CATSWAGKKDTQYF	TGTGCCACCAGTTGGGCAGGGAAGAAGGATACGCAGTATTTT
TRBV4-3	TRBJ2-1	-	many	CASSPLLGGPNEQFF	TGCGCCAGCAGCCCTCTATTGGGGGGGCCCAATGAGCAGTTCTTC
TRBV10-3	TRBJ2-6	-	many	CAISEGVAGANVLTF	TGTGCCATCAGTGAGGGGGTAGCAGGGGCCAACGTCCTGACTTTC
TRBV18	TRBJ2-3	TRBD1	many	CASSPPWTGPRTDTQYF	TGTGCCAGCTCACCCCCTTGGACAGGCCCCCGCACAGATACGCAGTATTTT
TRBV10-3	TRBJ2-3	-	many	CAISKTGTDTQYF	TGTGCCATCAGTAAGACAGGCACAGATACGCAGTATTTT
TRBV15	TRBJ2-7	-	many	CATSMYPRGGIYEQYF	TGTGCCACCAGCATGTATCCCAGGGGCGGGATCTACGAGCAGTACTTC
TRBV6-1	TRBJ1-5	-	many	CASSEGWGQPQHF	TGTGCCAGCAGTGAAGGGTGGGGGCAGCCCCAGCATTTT
TRBV2	TRBJ2-5	-	many	CASSEAGTPQETQYF	TGTGCCAGCAGTGAAGCGGGGACACCCCAAGAGACCCAGTACTTC
TRBV13	TRBJ2-1	-	many	CASSLELANEQFF	TGTGCCAGCAGCTTAGAACTAGCCAATGAGCAGTTCTTC
TRBV3-1	TRBJ1-5	-	many	CASSQDPGQPQHF	TGTGCCAGCAGCCAAGACCCCGGACAGCCCCAGCATTTT
TRBV4-3	TRBJ1-1	-	-	CASSQYSAGGAEAFF	TGCGCCAGCAGCCAATATTCGGCAGGAGGGGCTGAAGCTTTCTTT
TRBV5-1	TRBJ2-1	-	many	CASRAADSYNEQFF	TGCGCCAGCCGGGCAGCGGACTCCTACAATGAGCAGTTCTTC
TRBV7-2	TRBJ2-7	TRBD2	many	CASSLPKREHEQYF	TGTGCCAGCAGCTTACCAAAGCGGGAGCACGAGCAGTACTTC
TRBV15	TRBJ2-5	TRBD1	many	CATSIQGGKETQYF	TGTGCCACCAGCATACAGGGGGGCAAGGAGACCCAGTACTTC
TRBV6-2/TRBV6-3	TRBJ2-2	-	many	CASSPSPNTGELFF	TGTGCCAGCAGCCCTAGCCCTAACACCGGGGAGCTGTTTTTT
TRBV5-5	TRBJ1-1	-	many	CATALGMGMNTEAFF	TGTGCCACAGCATTGGGGATGGGTATGAACACTGAAGCTTTCTTT
TRBV15	TRBJ2-5	TRBD2	many	CATSPGLAGEQETQYF	TGTGCCACCAGCCCCGGACTAGCGGGGGAACAAGAGACCCAGTACTTC
TRBV20-1	TRBJ2-5	-	many	CSARYEAPETQYF	TGCAGTGCTAGATATGAAGCACCAGAGACCCAGTACTTC
TRBV6-5	TRBJ1-6	-	many	CASSLLGAYNSPLHF	TGTGCCAGCAGCCTACTCGGGGCATATAATTCACCCCTCCACTTT
TRBV25-1	TRBJ2-3	-	many	CASSLGGLPDTQYF	TGTGCCAGCTCCCTAGGGGGGCTGCCAGATACGCAGTATTTT
TRBV29-1	TRBJ2-1	-	few	CSASGYLSYNEQFF	TGCAGCGCGAGCGGGTACCTCTCCTACAATGAGCAGTTCTTC
TRBV20-1	TRBJ2-7	-	many	CSVPDSYYEQYF	TGCAGTGTCCCGGACAGCTACTACGAGCAGTACTTC
TRBV20-1	TRBJ1-3	-	many	CSARDGAGDDSGNTIYF	TGCAGTGCTAGAGATGGGGCAGGCGACGACTCCGGAAACACCATATATTTT
TRBV7-9	TRBJ2-7	-	many	CASSPTPYEQYF	TGTGCCAGCAGCCCGACCCCCTACGAGCAGTACTTC
TRBV10-2	TRBJ2-7	-	many	CATTWDWGGQYF	TGCGCCACCACCTGGGACTGGGGTGGGCAGTACTTC
TRBV29-1	TRBJ2-2	-	many	CSVDLGVTGELFF	TGCAGCGTCGACTTGGGGGTCACCGGGGAGCTGTTTTTT
TRBV27	TRBJ2-3	-	-	CASSFLQGRGDTQYF	TGTGCCAGCAGTTTCCTACAGGGTAGAGGAGATACGCAGTATTTT
TRBV27	TRBJ2-1	-	few	CASSLRAIYSYNEQFF	TGTGCCAGCAGTTTGAGGGCTATCTACTCCTACAATGAGCAGTTCTTC
TRBV4-1	TRBJ1-1	-	many	CASSQGPGGTEAFF	TGCGCCAGCAGCCAAGGACCGGGGGGCACTGAAGCTTTCTTT
TRBV4-2	TRBJ2-3	-	many	CASSQDNIPDTQYF	TGTGCCAGCAGCCAAGATAACATCCCAGATACGCAGTATTTT
TRBV5-5	TRBJ1-6	-	many	CASSLRRSPLHF	TGTGCCAGCAGCTTGAGGCGTTCCCCCCTCCACTTT
TRBV11-2	TRBJ2-7	-	few	CASSSAGGGGSYEQYF	TGTGCCAGCAGCTCAGCGGGTGGGGGTGGCTCCTACGAGCAGTACTTC
TRBV20-1	TRBJ2-1	-	many	CSATGGGPHTMEQFF	TGCAGTGCTACTGGGGGGGGGCCCCATACAATGGAGCAGTTCTTC
TRBV6-2/TRBV6-3	TRBJ2-5	-	many	CASSSGGVRRSETQYF	TGTGCCAGCAGTAGCGGCGGGGTTCGGCGGTCAGAGACCCAGTACTTC
TRBV25-1	TRBJ2-1	-	many	CASSEYQSSYNEQFF	TGTGCCAGCAGTGAGTACCAGAGCTCCTACAATGAGCAGTTCTTC
TRBV9	TRBJ2-1	TRBD1	-	CASSVGTGRDDEQFF	TGTGCCAGCAGCGTGGGGACAGGGAGGGACGATGAGCAGTTCTTC
TRBV9	TRBJ2-1	-	few	CASSSLPGLHPQSSYNEQFF	TGTGCCAGCAGCTCCCTCCCGGGACTCCACCCTCAGAGCTCCTACAATGAGCAGTTCTTC
TRBV29-1	TRBJ2-7	-	many	CSVSDGRSYEQYF	TGCAGCGTTAGCGACGGGCGCTCCTACGAGCAGTACTTC
TRBV6-2/TRBV6-3	TRBJ1-1	-	-	CASSRPNRVEAFF	TGTGCCAGCAGTCGCCCCAACAGGGTTGAAGCTTTCTTT
TRBV6-2/TRBV6-3	TRBJ1-5	-	many	CASRPPAVNQPQHF	TGTGCCAGCAGGCCCCCCGCAGTCAATCAGCCCCAGCATTTT
TRBV6-2/TRBV6-3	TRBJ2-1	-	many	CASSYKGTSYNEQFF	TGTGCCAGCAGTTACAAAGGGACATCCTACAATGAGCAGTTCTTC
TRBV2	TRBJ2-1	-	many	CASSEGDYPDDEQFF	TGTGCCAGCTCCGAAGGGGATTATCCGGACGATGAGCAGTTCTTC